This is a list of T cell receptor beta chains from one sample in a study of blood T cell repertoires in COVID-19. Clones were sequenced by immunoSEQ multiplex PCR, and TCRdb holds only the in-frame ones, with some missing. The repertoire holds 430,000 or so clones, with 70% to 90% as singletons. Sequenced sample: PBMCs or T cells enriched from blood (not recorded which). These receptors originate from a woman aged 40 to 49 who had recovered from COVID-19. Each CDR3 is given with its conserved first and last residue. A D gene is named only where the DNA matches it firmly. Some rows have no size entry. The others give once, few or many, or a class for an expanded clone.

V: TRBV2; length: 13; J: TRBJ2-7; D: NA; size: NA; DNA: TGTGCCAGCAGTCAAAGGGAGTTAAACGAGCAGTACTTC; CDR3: CASSQRELNEQYF
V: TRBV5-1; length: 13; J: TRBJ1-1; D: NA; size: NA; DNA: TGCGCCAGCAGCTTAGCCCAGGGGACCCAAGCTTTCTTT; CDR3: CASSLAQGTQAFF
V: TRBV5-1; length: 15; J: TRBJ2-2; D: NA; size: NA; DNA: TGCGCCAGCACCGGGGGTAATCCGAACACCGGGGAGCTGTTTTTT; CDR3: CASTGGNPNTGELFF
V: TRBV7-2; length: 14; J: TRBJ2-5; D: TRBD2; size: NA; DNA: TGTGCCAGCAGCTTACGAGCGGGAGAAGAGACCCAGTACTTC; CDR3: CASSLRAGEETQYF
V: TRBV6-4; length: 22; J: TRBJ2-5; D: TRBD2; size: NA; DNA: TGTGCCAGCAGTGACTCGCGGGGTTCGATGGGGACTAGCGGGAGCATATTGGAGACCCAGTACTTC; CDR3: CASSDSRGSMGTSGSILETQYF
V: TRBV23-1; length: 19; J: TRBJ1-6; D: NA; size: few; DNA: TGCGCCAGCACCCAAACGAAGATTAGACAGCTAATCCATAATTCACCCCTCCACTTT; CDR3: CASTQTKIRQLIHNSPLHF
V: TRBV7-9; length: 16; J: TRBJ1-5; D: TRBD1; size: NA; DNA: TGTGCCAGCAGCTTGGGGTCGGGACAGGGGTATCAGCCCCAGCATTTT; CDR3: CASSLGSGQGYQPQHF
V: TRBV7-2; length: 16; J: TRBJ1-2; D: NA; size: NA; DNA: TGTGCCAGCAGCTTATTCGGCGGAATCACTAACTATGGCTACACCTTC; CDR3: CASSLFGGITNYGYTF
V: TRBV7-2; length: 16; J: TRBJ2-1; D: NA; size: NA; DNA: TGTGCCAGCAGCCACGTTGGGGCGGCAGGATACCGTCTCGAGTTCTTC; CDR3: CASSHVGAAGYRLEFF
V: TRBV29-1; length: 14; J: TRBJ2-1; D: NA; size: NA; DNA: TGCAGCGTTGAAGGGAGACTCTCCTACAATGAGCAGTTCTTC; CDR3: CSVEGRLSYNEQFF
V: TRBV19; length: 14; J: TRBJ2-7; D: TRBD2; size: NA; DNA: TGTGCCAGTAGCCCTAGCGGTTACTCCTACGAGCAGTACTTC; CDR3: CASSPSGYSYEQYF
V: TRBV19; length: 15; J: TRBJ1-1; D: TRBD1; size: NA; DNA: TGTGCCAGTGCGGAGACAGGGAATGAAATCACTGAAGCTTTCTTT; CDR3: CASAETGNEITEAFF
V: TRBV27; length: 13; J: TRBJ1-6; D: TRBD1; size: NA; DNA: TGTGCCAGCAATGGAGGACAGGGATCACCCCTCCACTTT; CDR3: CASNGGQGSPLHF
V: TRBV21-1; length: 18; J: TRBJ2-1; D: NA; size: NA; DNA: TGTGCCAGCAGCAAAGCCACTTCAATCCGGAACTACAACAATGAGCAGTTCTTC; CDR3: CASSKATSIRNYNNEQFF
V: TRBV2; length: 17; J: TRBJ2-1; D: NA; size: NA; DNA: TGTGCCAGCAGTGAACCCCCTCTAGACTACCCCCCGAGTGAGCAGTTCTTC; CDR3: CASSEPPLDYPPSEQFF
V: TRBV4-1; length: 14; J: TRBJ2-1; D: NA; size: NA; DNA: TGCGCCAGCAGCTCCGCTGGGAGCAACAATGAGCAGTTCTTC; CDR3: CASSSAGSNNEQFF
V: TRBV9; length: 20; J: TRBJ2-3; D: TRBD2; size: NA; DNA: TGTGCCAGCAGCGTAGGCGTAGCGGGAGGGCCCCCCTCTAGCACAGATACGCAGTATTTT; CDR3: CASSVGVAGGPPSSTDTQYF
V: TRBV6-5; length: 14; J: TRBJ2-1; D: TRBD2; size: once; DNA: TGTGCCAGCAGTTACTCCGGGGGGGGGAATGAGCAGTTCTTC; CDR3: CASSYSGGGNEQFF
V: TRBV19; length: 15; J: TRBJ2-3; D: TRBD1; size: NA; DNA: TGTGCCAGTAGTATAGTCAGGGGGCCCTCCGATACGCAGTATTTT; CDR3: CASSIVRGPSDTQYF
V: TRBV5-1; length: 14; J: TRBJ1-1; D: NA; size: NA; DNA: TGCGCCAGCAGCCCCCTAGCGGGGAACACTGAAGCTTTCTTT; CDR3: CASSPLAGNTEAFF
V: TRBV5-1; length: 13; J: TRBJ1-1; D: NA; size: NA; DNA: TGCGCCAGCAGCTTGCAGTGGAACACTGAAGCTTTCTTT; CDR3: CASSLQWNTEAFF
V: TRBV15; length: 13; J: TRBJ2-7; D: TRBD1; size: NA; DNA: TGTGCCACCAGCGGGGACAGGGGGTACGAGCAGTACTTC; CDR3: CATSGDRGYEQYF
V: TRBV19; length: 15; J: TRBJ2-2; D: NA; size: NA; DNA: TGTGCCAGTAGTACTACGGAGATTGACACCGGGGAGCTGTTTTTT; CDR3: CASSTTEIDTGELFF
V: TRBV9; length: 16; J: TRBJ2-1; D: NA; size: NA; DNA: TGTGCCAGCAGCGTAGAGCTGGGACAACCAGTACGCGAGCAGTTCTTC; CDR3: CASSVELGQPVREQFF
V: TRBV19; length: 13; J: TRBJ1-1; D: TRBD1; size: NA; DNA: TGTGCCAGTGCCGGACAGGGTCACACTGAAGCTTTCTTT; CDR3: CASAGQGHTEAFF
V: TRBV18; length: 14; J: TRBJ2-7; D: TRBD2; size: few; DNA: TGTGCCAGCTCGTGGGATGGGACTACCTACGAGCAGTACTTC; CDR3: CASSWDGTTYEQYF
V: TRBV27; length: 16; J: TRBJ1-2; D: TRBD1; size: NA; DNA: TGTGCCAGCAGTTTGTTCCGGGACAGGGGGCCCTATGGCTACACCTTC; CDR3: CASSLFRDRGPYGYTF
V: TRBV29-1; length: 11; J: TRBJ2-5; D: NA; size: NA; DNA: TGCAGCGTTGAGGAGGGAAGGACCCAGTACTTC; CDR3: CSVEEGRTQYF
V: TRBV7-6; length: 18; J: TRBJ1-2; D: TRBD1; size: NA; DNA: TGTGCCAGCAGCTTAGGCCGGGACAGCGCCCGAACTAACTATGGCTACACCTTC; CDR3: CASSLGRDSARTNYGYTF
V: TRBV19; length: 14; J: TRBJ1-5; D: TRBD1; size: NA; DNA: TGTGCCAGTAGTACCGGGACAGGGGGTCAGCCCCAGCATTTT; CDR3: CASSTGTGGQPQHF
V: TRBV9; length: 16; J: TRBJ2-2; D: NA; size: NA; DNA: TGTGCCAGCAGCGTAGGACAGGCAACGAACACCGGGGAGCTGTTTTTT; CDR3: CASSVGQATNTGELFF
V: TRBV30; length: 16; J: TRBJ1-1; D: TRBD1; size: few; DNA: TGTGCCTGGAGCCCTAAGGGGAACGGGACAGGCACTGAAGCTTTCTTT; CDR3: CAWSPKGNGTGTEAFF
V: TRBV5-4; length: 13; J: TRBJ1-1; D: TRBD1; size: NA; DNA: TGTGCCAGCAGCGTAGGGACAGCGGATGAAGCTTTCTTT; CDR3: CASSVGTADEAFF
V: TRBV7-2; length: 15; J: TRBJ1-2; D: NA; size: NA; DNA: TGTGCCAGCAGCTTCCGGGGGGCGTCGGTCTATGGCTACACCTTC; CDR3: CASSFRGASVYGYTF
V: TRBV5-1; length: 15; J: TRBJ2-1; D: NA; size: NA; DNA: TGCGCCAGCAGCTTGGTGGCTAGCTCCTACAATGAGCAGTTCTTC; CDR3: CASSLVASSYNEQFF
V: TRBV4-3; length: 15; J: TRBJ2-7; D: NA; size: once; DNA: TGCGCCAGCAGCCAAGATCGGTTGGTTTCCTACGAGCAGTACTTC; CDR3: CASSQDRLVSYEQYF
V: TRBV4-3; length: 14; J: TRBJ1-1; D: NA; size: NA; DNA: TGCGCCAGCAGCACACAGGGTACGTTGACTGAAGCTTTCTTT; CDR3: CASSTQGTLTEAFF
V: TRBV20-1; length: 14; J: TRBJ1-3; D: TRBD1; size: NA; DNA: TGCAGTGCTAGTCAGGGGGTCTCCGGAAACACCATATATTTT; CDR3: CSASQGVSGNTIYF
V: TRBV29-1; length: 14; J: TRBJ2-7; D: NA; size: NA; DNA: TGCAGCGTGGGCAGCGGGCTAAAGGCCTACGAGCAGTACTTC; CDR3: CSVGSGLKAYEQYF
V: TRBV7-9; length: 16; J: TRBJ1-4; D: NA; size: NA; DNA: TGTGCCAGCAGCAGTACCGGGACTTCAACTAATGAAAAACTGTTTTTT; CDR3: CASSSTGTSTNEKLFF
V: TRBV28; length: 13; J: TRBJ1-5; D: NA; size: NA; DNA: TGTGCCAGCACCCGGGAACTCAATCAGCCCCAGCATTTT; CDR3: CASTRELNQPQHF
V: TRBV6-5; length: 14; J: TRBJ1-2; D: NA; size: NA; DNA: TGTGCCAGCAGCCGCTGGGCAGGGTCTTATGGCTACACCTTC; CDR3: CASSRWAGSYGYTF
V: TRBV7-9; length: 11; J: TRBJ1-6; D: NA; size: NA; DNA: TGTGCCAGCAGCTTGGAGGGCACCCTCCACTTT; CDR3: CASSLEGTLHF
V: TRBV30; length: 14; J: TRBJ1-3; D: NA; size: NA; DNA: TGTGCCTGGACCACGGGGGGGGCAGGAAACACCATATATTTT; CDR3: CAWTTGGAGNTIYF
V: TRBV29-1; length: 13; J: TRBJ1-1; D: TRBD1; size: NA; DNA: TGCAGCGTCGGTCGGGGACAGTACACTGAAGCTTTCTTT; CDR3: CSVGRGQYTEAFF
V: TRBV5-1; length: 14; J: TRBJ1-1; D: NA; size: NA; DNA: TGCGCCAGCAGCCAAGGCCCAGGGAACACTGAAGCTTTCTTT; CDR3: CASSQGPGNTEAFF
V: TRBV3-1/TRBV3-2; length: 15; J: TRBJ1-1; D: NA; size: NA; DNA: TGTGCCAGCAGCCAAGAATTTAGGCTTCAGGCTGAAGCTTTCTTT; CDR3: CASSQEFRLQAEAFF
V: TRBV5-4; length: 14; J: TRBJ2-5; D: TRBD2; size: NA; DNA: TGTGCCAGCAGCGGGCGGGGGGCAAAAGAGACCCAGTACTTC; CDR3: CASSGRGAKETQYF
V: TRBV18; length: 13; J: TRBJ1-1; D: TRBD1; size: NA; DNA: TGTGCCAGCTCCGAGACAGGGGACACTGAAGCTTTCTTT; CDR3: CASSETGDTEAFF
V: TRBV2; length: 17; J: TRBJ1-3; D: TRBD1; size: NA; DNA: TGTGCCAGCAGTGAAGCGCCGCTCCGGGACAGGGGGATCTACGTATATTTT; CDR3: CASSEAPLRDRGIYVYF